This is a list of T cell receptor beta chains from one sample in a study of metastatic and nonmetastatic thyroid tumors. TCRdb re-clonotyped the PCR reads through MiXCR. Of fewer than 40,000 clones in the sample, about a sixth were seen once. Sample: blood. These receptor sequences come from a male donor with papillary thyroid cancer or a benign thyroid nodule (not recorded which). Some clones in this sample may be carry-over from other donors' samples. Each CDR3 is given with its conserved first and last residue. The D gene is left open where the match is weak. Size tells how often a clone was seen (once, few, many) or the class of an expanded clone, and some rows leave it out.

j_gene,abundance,v_gene,d_gene,CDR3aa,CDR3nt
TRBJ2-7,many,TRBV2,-,CASSEDGGAWTYEQYF,TGTGCCAGCAGCGAAGATGGGGGGGCGTGGACGTACGAGCAGTACTTC
TRBJ1-5,-,TRBV12-3/TRBV12-4,-,CASSPGRINQPQHF,TGTGCCAGCAGTCCGGGACGGATCAATCAGCCCCAGCATTTT
TRBJ1-1,many,TRBV5-1,-,CASSSEAGMNTEAFF,TGCGCCAGCAGCTCAGAGGCTGGGATGAACACTGAAGCTTTCTTT
TRBJ2-2,-,TRBV12-3/TRBV12-4,-,CASSFALQGGTGELFF,TGTGCCAGCAGTTTTGCCCTACAAGGAGGCACCGGGGAGCTGTTTTTT
TRBJ1-6,few,TRBV2,-,CASVPLQGARSPLHF,TGTGCCAGCGTTCCGTTACAGGGAGCTAGGTCACCCCTCCACTTT
TRBJ1-5,many,TRBV30,-,CAWRGEDTSNQPQHF,TGTGCCTGGAGAGGGGAAGACACAAGCAATCAGCCCCAGCATTTT
TRBJ1-1,many,TRBV5-4,-,CASSLAFSYSEAFF,TGTGCCAGCAGCTTGGCCTTTTCATACAGTGAAGCTTTCTTT
TRBJ2-1,many,TRBV10-3,-,CAISVGGDNEQFF,TGTGCCATCAGTGTTGGGGGAGACAATGAGCAGTTCTTC
TRBJ1-6,many,TRBV25-1,TRBD1,CASSIRGRGNSPLHF,TGTGCCAGCAGCATCAGGGGGAGGGGGAATTCACCCCTCCACTTT
TRBJ2-3,many,TRBV27,TRBD2,CASTPSGLAASTDTQYF,TGTGCCAGCACGCCATCAGGACTAGCGGCAAGCACAGATACGCAGTATTTT
TRBJ2-1,many,TRBV7-8,-,CASSVGSRDEQFF,TGTGCCAGCAGCGTCGGGAGTCGTGATGAGCAGTTCTTC
TRBJ2-7,many,TRBV10-3,-,CAISVAAGEQYF,TGTGCCATCAGTGTTGCTGCGGGAGAGCAGTACTTC
TRBJ2-6,-,TRBV12-3/TRBV12-4,TRBD2,CASSSTDYRGEVSGANVLTF,TGTGCCAGCAGTTCAACCGACTATCGGGGGGAGGTCTCTGGGGCCAACGTCCTGACTTTC
TRBJ2-3,many,TRBV20-1,TRBD2,CSASSRLAGYTDTQYF,TGCAGTGCTAGCTCTCGACTAGCGGGTTACACAGATACGCAGTATTTT
TRBJ2-1,many,TRBV5-6,-,CASSLGTEQFF,TGTGCCAGCAGCTTGGGTACTGAGCAGTTCTTC
TRBJ1-2,many,TRBV7-9,TRBD1,CASSAQGVRLYGYTF,TGTGCCAGCAGCGCACAGGGGGTACGCCTCTATGGCTACACCTTC
TRBJ2-5,many,TRBV6-5,TRBD2,CASSPPSGTSGGQETQYF,TGTGCCAGCAGCCCCCCCTCCGGTACTAGCGGGGGGCAAGAGACCCAGTACTTC
TRBJ2-5,many,TRBV11-3,-,CASSLRAPQETQYF,TGTGCCAGCAGCTTGCGGGCCCCCCAAGAGACCCAGTACTTC
TRBJ1-4,many,TRBV7-8,TRBD1,CASSLVGTANEKLFF,TGTGCCAGCAGCTTAGTGGGGACAGCTAATGAAAAACTGTTTTTT
TRBJ1-6,many,TRBV20-1,-,CSARDGDLFSPLHF,TGCAGTGCTAGAGATGGGGACCTGTTTTCACCCCTCCACTTT
TRBJ2-1,many,TRBV20-1,TRBD2,CSARSKGGLAGDHEQFF,TGCAGTGCTAGATCGAAGGGTGGACTAGCGGGAGACCATGAGCAGTTCTTC
TRBJ1-2,-,TRBV6-1,-,CASTRGDGYTF,TGTGCCAGCACCCGGGGGGATGGCTACACCTTC
TRBJ2-1,many,TRBV7-9,-,CASSLNRGWGNEQFF,TGTGCCAGCAGCTTAAACAGAGGTTGGGGCAATGAGCAGTTCTTC
TRBJ1-6,many,TRBV9,-,CASSVESSYNSPLHF,TGTGCCAGCAGCGTAGAAAGCTCCTATAATTCACCCCTCCACTTT
TRBJ2-7,medium-sized,TRBV12-3/TRBV12-4,-,CASSLHTLRSYEQYF,TGTGCCAGCAGTTTGCATACTCTACGTTCCTACGAGCAGTACTTC
TRBJ1-5,-,TRBV6-5,-,CASSSLVGQLQPQHF,TGTGCCAGCAGTTCCCTGGTGGGGCAGCTTCAGCCCCAGCATTTT
TRBJ1-5,many,TRBV19,TRBD1,CASSSTGTGAHQPQHF,TGTGCCAGTAGTAGCACCGGGACAGGGGCCCATCAGCCCCAGCATTTT
TRBJ1-1,-,TRBV5-1,-,CANSLEATPRALF,TGCGCCAACAGCTTGGAGGCGACACCGAGAGCTCTCTTT
TRBJ2-1,-,TRBV19,TRBD1,CASSLVTGVGNEQLF,TGTGCCAGTAGTCTCGTGACAGGGGTGGGCAATGAGCAGCTCTTC
TRBJ2-3,few,TRBV12-3/TRBV12-4,TRBD2,CASSPRSAASGGSDTQYF,TGTGCCAGCAGCCCGCGTTCCGCGGCTAGCGGGGGTAGCGATACGCAGTATTTT